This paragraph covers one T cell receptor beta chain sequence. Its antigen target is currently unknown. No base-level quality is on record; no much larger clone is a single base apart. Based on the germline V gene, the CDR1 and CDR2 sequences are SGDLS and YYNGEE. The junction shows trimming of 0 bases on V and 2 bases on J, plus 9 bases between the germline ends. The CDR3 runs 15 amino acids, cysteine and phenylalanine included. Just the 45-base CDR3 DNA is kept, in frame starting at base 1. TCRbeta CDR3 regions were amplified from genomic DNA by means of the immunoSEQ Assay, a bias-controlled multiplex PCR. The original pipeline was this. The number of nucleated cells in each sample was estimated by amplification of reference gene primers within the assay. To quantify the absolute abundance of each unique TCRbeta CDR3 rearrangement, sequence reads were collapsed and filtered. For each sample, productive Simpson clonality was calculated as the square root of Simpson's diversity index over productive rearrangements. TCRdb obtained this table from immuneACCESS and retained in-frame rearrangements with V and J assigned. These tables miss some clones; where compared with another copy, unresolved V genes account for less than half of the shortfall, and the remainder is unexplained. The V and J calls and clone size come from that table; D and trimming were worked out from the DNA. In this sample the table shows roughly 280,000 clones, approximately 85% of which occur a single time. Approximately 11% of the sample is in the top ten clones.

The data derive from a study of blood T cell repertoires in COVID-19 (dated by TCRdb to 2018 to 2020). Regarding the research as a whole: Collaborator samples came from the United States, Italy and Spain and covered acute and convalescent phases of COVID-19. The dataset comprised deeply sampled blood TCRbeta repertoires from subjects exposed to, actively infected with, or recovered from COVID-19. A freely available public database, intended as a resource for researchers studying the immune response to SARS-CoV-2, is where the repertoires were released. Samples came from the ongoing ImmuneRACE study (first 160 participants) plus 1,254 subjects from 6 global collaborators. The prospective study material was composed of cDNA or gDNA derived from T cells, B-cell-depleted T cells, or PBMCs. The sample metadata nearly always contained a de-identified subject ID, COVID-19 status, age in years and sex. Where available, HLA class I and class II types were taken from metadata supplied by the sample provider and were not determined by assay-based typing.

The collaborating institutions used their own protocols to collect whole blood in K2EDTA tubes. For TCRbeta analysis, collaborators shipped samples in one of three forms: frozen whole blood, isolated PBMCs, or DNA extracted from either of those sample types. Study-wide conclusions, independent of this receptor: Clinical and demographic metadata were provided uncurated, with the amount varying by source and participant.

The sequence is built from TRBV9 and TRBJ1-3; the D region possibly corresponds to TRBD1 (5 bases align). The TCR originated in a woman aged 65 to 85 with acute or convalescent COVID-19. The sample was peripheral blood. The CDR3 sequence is CASSVGGAAGNTIYF. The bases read TGTGCCAGCAGCGTAGGTGGGGCGGCTGGAAACACCATATATTTT.